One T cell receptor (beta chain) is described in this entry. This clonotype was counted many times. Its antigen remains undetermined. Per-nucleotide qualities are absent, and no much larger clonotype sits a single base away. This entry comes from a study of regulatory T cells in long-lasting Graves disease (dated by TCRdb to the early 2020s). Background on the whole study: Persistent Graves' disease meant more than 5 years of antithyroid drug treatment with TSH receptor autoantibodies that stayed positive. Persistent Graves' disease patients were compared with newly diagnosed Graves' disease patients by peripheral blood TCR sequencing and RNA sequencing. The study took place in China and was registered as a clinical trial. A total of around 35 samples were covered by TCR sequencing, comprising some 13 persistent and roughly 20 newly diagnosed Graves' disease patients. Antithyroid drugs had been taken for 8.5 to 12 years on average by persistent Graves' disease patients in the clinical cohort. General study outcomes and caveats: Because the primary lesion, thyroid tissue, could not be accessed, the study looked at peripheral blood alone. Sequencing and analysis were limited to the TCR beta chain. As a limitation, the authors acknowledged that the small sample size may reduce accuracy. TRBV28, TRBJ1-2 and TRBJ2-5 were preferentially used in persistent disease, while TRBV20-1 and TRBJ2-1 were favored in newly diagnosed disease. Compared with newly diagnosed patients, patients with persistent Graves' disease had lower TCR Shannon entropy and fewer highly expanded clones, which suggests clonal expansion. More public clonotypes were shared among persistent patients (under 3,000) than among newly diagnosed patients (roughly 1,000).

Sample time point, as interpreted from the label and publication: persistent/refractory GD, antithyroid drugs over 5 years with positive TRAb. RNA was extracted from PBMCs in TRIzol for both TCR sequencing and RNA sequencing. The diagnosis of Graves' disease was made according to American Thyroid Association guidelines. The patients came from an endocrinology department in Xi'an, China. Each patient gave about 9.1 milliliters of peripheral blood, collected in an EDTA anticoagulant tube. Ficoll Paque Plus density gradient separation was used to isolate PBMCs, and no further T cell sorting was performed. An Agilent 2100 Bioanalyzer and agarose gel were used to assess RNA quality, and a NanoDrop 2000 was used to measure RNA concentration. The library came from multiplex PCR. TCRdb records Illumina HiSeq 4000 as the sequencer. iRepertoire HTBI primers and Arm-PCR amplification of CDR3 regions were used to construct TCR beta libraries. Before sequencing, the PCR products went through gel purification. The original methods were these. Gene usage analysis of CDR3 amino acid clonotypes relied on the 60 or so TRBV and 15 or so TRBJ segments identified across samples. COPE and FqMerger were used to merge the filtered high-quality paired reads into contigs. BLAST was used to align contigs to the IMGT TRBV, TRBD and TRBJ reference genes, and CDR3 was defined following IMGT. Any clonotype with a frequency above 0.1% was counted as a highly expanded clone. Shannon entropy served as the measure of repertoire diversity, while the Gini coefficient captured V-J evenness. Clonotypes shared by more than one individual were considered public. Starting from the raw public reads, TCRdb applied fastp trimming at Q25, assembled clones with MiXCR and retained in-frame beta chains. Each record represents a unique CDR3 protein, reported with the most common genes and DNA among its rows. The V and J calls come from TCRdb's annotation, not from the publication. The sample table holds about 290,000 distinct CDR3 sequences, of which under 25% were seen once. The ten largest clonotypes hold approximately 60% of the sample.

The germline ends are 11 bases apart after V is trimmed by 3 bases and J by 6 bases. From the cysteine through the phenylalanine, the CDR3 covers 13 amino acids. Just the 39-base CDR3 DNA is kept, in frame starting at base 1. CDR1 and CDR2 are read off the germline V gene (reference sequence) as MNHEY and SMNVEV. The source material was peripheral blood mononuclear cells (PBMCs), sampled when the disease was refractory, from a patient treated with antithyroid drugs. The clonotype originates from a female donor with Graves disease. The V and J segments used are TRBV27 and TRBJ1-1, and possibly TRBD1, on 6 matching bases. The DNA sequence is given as TGTGCCAGCAGTTTCGGGGGGCGATCTGAAGCTTTCTTT. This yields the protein CASSFGGRSEAFF.